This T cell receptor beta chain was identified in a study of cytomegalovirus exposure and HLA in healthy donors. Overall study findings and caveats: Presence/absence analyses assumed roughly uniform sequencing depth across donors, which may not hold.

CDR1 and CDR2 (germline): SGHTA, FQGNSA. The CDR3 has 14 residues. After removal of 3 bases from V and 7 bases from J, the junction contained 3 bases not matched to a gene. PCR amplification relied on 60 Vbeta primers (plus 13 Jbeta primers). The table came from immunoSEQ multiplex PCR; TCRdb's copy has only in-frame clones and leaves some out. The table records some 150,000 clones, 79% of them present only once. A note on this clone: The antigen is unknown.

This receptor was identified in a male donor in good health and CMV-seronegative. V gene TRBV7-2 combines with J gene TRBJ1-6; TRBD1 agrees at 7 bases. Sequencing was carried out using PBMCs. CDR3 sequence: CASSFRDSNSPLHF. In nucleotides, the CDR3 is TGTGCCAGCAGCTTCCGGGACAGCAATTCACCCCTCCACTTT.